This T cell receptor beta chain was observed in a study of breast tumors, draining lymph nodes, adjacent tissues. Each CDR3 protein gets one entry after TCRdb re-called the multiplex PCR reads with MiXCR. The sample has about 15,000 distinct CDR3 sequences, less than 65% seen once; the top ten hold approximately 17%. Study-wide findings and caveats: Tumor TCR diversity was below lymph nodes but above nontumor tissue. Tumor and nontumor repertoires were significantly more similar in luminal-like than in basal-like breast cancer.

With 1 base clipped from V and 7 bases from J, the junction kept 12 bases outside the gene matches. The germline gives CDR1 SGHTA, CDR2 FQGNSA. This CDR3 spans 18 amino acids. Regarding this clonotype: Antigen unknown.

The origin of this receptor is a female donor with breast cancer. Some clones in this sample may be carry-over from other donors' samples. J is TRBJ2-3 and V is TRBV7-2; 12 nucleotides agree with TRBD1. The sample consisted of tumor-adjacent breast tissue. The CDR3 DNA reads TGTACCAGCAGCTTAGAGGGCTGGGGACAGGGGGCAGCGCATACGCAGTATTTT. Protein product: CTSSLEGWGQGAAHTQYF.